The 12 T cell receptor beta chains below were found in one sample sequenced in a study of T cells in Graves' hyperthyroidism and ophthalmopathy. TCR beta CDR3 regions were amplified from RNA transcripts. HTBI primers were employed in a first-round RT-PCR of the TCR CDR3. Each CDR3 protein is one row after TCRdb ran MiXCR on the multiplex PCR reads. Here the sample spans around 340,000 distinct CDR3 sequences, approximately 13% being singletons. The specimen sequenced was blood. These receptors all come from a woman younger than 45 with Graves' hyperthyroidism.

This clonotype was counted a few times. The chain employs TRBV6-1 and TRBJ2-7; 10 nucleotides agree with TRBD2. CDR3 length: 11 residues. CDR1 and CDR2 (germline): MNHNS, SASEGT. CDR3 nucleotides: TGTCCCATCCTAGCGGGAGACGAGCAGTACTTC. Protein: CPILAGDEQYF.

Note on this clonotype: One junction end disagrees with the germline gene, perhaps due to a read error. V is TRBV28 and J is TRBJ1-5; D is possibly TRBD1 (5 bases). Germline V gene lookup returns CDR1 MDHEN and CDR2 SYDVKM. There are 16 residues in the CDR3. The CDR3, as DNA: TGCGCCAGCAGCCCGACAGTTTTTCATGTTAATCAGCCCCAGCATTTT. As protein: CASSPTVFHVNQPQHF.

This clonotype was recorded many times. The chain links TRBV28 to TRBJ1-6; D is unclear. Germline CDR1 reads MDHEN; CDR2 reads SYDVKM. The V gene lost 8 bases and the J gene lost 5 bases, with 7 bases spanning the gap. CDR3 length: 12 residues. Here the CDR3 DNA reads TGTGCCAGCGCGACACATAATTCACCCCTCCACTTT. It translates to CASATHNSPLHF.

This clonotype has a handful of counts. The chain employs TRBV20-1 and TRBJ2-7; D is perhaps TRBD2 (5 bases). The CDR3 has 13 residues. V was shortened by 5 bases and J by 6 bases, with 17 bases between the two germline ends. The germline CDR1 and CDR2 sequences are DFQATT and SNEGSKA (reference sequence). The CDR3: CSADLPLEGEQYF. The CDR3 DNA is TGCAGTGCTGACCTACCACTCGAGGGCGAGCAGTACTTC.

This CDR3 is CSVGTSSGANVLTF. Written as DNA, the CDR3 is TGCAGCGTTGGGACGTCATCTGGGGCCAACGTCCTGACTTTC. This chain uses TRBV29-1 with TRBJ2-6; D call uncertain. Germline values: CDR1 SQVTM, CDR2 ANQGSEA. V lost 4 bases to trimming and J lost 1 base, with 8 bases between them. There are 14 residues in the CDR3. Supplemented by reference TRBV29-1 and TRBJ2-6, the full variable domain reads SAVISQKPSRDICQRGTSLTIQCQVDSQVTMMFWYRQQPGQSLTLIATANQGSEATYESGFVIDKFPISRPNLTFSTLTVSNMSPEDSSIYLCSVGTSSGANVLTFGAGSRLTVL.

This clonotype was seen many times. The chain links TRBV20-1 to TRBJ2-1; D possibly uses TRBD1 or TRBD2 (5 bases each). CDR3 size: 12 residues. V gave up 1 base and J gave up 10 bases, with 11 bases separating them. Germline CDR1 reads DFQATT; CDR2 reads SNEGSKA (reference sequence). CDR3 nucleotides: TGCAGTGCTAGAGGCCCCGGGACGGAGCAGTTCTTC. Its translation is CSARGPGTEQFF.

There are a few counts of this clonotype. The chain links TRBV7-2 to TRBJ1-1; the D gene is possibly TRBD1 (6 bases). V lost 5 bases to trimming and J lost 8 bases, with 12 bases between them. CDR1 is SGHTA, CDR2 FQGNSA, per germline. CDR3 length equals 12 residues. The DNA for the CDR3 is TGTGCCAGCAGCCATTCAGGGGCCGAAGCTTTCTTT. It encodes CASSHSGAEAFF.

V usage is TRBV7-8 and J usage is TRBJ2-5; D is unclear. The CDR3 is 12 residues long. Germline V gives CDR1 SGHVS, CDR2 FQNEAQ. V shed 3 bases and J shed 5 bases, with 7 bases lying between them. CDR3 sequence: CASSFDAETQYF. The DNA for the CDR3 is TGTGCCAGCAGCTTTGACGCGGAGACCCAGTACTTC.

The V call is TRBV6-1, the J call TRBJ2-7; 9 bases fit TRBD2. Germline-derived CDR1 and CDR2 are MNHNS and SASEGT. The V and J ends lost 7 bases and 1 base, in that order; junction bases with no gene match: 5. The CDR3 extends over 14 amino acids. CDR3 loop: CASTLSGRSYEQYF. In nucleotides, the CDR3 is TGTGCCAGCACACTAAGCGGGAGGTCCTACGAGCAGTACTTC.

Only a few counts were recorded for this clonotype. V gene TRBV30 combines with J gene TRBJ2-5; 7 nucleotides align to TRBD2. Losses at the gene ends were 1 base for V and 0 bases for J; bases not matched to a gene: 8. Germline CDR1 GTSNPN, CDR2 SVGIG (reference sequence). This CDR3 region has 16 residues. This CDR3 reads CAWSAAGVLYQETQYF. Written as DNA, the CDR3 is TGTGCCTGGAGTGCTGCGGGAGTCCTGTACCAAGAGACCCAGTACTTC.

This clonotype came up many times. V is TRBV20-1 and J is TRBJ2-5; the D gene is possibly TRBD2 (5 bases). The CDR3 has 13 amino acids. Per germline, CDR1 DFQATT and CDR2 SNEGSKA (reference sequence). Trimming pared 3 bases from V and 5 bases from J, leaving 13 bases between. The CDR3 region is CSARGSGRETQYF. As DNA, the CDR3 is TGCAGTGCTAGGGGGAGCGGCAGGGAGACCCAGTACTTC.

The CDR3 region has the DNA TGTGCCAGCAGCCCAGGGTTAGCGGGAGGGTGGGGAGGCCATGAGCAGTTCTTC. This gives the protein CASSPGLAGGWGGHEQFF. The rearrangement uses TRBV7-2 and TRBJ2-1; 11 nucleotides line up with TRBD2. The CDR3 totals 18 residues. Germline assignment: CDR1 SGHTA and CDR2 FQGNSA. Trimming cost V 5 bases and J 8 bases; bases outside gene matches: 17.